This entry lists 21 T cell receptor beta chains sequenced from one sample in a study of metastatic and nonmetastatic thyroid tumors. TCRdb re-analyzed the PCR reads using MiXCR. The sample lists 35,000 to 50,000 clones, less than 4.5% occurring once. Thyroid surgery was preceded by no treatment in any patient. Sequences were obtained from blood. These receptors were collected from a female donor with papillary thyroid cancer or a benign thyroid nodule (not recorded which). Some clones in this sample may be carry-over from other donors' samples.

This clone was seen ten or more times. V is TRBV28 and J is TRBJ2-3; 14 bases are shared with TRBD2. Trimming at V came to 7 bases and at J to 2 bases, leaving 5 bases not matched to a gene. Germline assignment: CDR1 MDHEN and CDR2 SYDVKM. The CDR3 covers 16 residues. CDR3 bases: TGTGCCAGCACCTCGACTAGCGGGAGGGCCACAGATACGCAGTATTTT. Amino acids: CASTSTSGRATDTQYF. Looking up the rest from reference TRBV28 and TRBJ2-3 gives the full variable domain: DVKVTQSSRYLVKRTGEKVFLECVQDMDHENMFWYRQDPGLGLRLIYFSYDVKMKEKGDIPEGYSVSREKKERFSLILESASTNQTSMYLCASTSTSGRATDTQYFGPGTRLTVL.

This clone was picked up a small number of times. With a much larger clone just one base away, this may be a read error. This sequence joins TRBV9 and TRBJ2-1; possible D gene TRBD1, 6 bases. The germline V gene has CDR1 SGDLS and CDR2 YYNGEE. The CDR3 loop spans 15 amino acids. CDR3 protein: CASSFYPGRDNGQFF. The CDR3 DNA is TGTGCCAGCAGCTTCTATCCGGGACGGGACAATGGGCAGTTCTTC.

In its sample, this clone was seen many times. The genes are TRBV5-1 and TRBJ2-7, with TRBD1 matching over 7 bases. The germline gives CDR1 SGHRS, CDR2 YFSETQ. The junction had 9 bases not matched to a gene; V was cut back by 7 bases and J by 2 bases. This CDR3 spans 14 amino acids. CDR3 sequence reads: CASGRDQGAYEQYF. The CDR3 DNA sequence: TGCGCCAGCGGAAGGGATCAGGGGGCCTACGAGCAGTACTTC.

This clone was recorded many times. The rearrangement joins TRBV12-3 or TRBV12-4 to TRBJ2-3, with TRBD2 matching over 8 bases. Trimming removed 7 bases from V and 1 base from J; junction bases left unmatched: 16. The CDR3 consists of 18 residues. The CDR3 bases are TGTGCCAGCATTTATTCGCTAGCGGGTTTTGGGGGCACAGATACGCAGTATTTT. Amino acid sequence: CASIYSLAGFGGTDTQYF.

The gene calls are TRBV5-1 and TRBJ2-2; the match to TRBD1 covers 8 bases. Germline CDR1 and CDR2: SGHRS and YFSETQ. Trimming removed 6 bases from V and 4 bases from J; junction bases left unmatched: 14. This CDR3 region has 17 residues. The CDR3, as DNA: TGCGCCAGCACTCTAGGTACCCAGGGGGCACCCACCGGGGAGCTGTTTTTT. It yields the protein CASTLGTQGAPTGELFF.

This clone has just a few counts. This chain connects TRBV19 to TRBJ1-1; TRBD1 might be the D (5 bases). The germline CDR1 and CDR2 sequences are LNHDA and SQIVND (reference sequence). CDR3 length: 15 residues. Trimming took off 4 bases at V and 1 base at J, with 13 bases between the two ends. The CDR3 DNA reads as TGTGCCAGTAGTACCGGACACCGTACGAACACTGAAGCTTTCTTT. Its protein is CASSTGHRTNTEAFF.

This clone occurred many times. Given a much more abundant clone one base away, this may be a read error. The chain uses TRBV5-1 and TRBJ2-7, with D perhaps matching TRBD2 (6 bases). The CDR3 covers 15 residues. Trimming took 5 bases from V and 4 from J, leaving 19 bases between them. Germline lookup yields CDR1 SGHRS and CDR2 YFSETQ. Written as DNA, the CDR3 is TGCGCCAGCAGTTTAGTCTTGGGCGGGACGTACGAGCAGTACTTC. Translated, it gives CASSLVLGGTYEQYF.

There are many counts of this clone. The CDR3 bases are TGTGCCAGCAGTCAACTGGTCTCTGGAAACACCATATATTTT. Encoded protein: CASSQLVSGNTIYF. The J gene is TRBJ1-3, the V gene TRBV12-3 or TRBV12-4; D call uncertain. Trimming removed 5 bases at V and 0 bases at J, with 8 bases between. The CDR3 sequence is 14 residues long.

At least ten counts were recorded for this clone. The chain has TRBV14 and TRBJ1-5; 8 bases are shared with TRBD1. This CDR3 region has 14 residues. Germline V gene lookup returns CDR1 SGHDN and CDR2 FVKESK. V lost 4 bases, J lost 8 bases, and 7 bases stayed unmatched. As DNA, the CDR3 is TGTGCCAGCAGCCGGACAGGGACTTTGGAGCCCCAGCATTTT. Its protein product is CASSRTGTLEPQHF.

This clone was seen many times. The J gene is TRBJ2-2, the V gene TRBV12-3 or TRBV12-4; possibly TRBD2 for D (6 bases). Between the trimmed V and J ends, which lost 6 bases and 0 bases, there was a span of 20 bases. The CDR3 has 18 amino acids. The DNA for the CDR3 is TGTGCCAGCAGCTCCGTTGTACGGGGGAGCTCGAACACCGGGGAGCTGTTTTTT. This sequence encodes CASSSVVRGSSNTGELFF.

This clone came up many times. The V and J genes are TRBV30 and TRBJ2-5, with D perhaps TRBD1 (5 bases). Germline CDR1 reads GTSNPN; CDR2 reads SVGIG (reference sequence). The CDR3 length is 13 residues. Trimming shortened V by 3 bases and J by 2 bases, and 10 bases separated the two germline ends. CDR3 sequence reads: CAWRGGAQETQYF. The CDR3 nucleotides are TGTGCCTGGAGGGGTGGGGCTCAAGAGACCCAGTACTTC.

This sequence joins TRBV6-1 and TRBJ1-3; tentative D call: TRBD1 (5 bases). Trimming took off 6 bases at V and 3 bases at J, with 21 bases between the two ends. The CDR3 has 17 residues. Germline values: CDR1 MNHNS, CDR2 SASEGT. Written as DNA, the CDR3 is TGTGCCAGCAGGAGGTCCCCCTCCGGGGGAGGTGGAAACACCATATATTTT. This codes for CASRRSPSGGGGNTIYF.

This clone was observed many times. The chain joins TRBV20-1 to TRBJ2-2; TRBD2 aligns across 12 bases. Germline loops: CDR1 DFQATT, CDR2 SNEGSKA (reference sequence). This CDR3 has 16 residues. J lost 3 bases, V lost 6 bases, and 8 bases had no gene match. CDR3 bases: TGCAGTGCCTACGAGCTAGCGGGAGGGGACACCGGGGAGCTGTTTTTT. Its translation: CSAYELAGGDTGELFF.

This clone was counted ten times or more. The chain links TRBV3-1 to TRBJ2-5; the D is unclear. The V and J ends lost 1 base and 2 bases respectively, with 8 bases between them. Germline V gene data show CDR1 as LGHDT and CDR2 as YNNKEL (reference sequence). The CDR3 is made up of 14 amino acids. The CDR3: CASSQGFQQETQYF. Here the CDR3 DNA reads TGTGCCAGCAGCCAAGGGTTCCAGCAAGAGACCCAGTACTTC.

This clone has a count of ten or more. The chain is built from TRBV30 and TRBJ1-5; D might be TRBD1 (6 bases). Between the trimmed V and J ends, which lost 3 bases and 5 bases, there was a span of 11 bases. CDR3 length equals 13 residues. Per the germline V gene, CDR1 is GTSNPN and CDR2 is SVGIG (reference sequence). Here the CDR3 reads CAWSPQGDQPQHF. DNA of the CDR3: TGTGCCTGGAGCCCACAGGGTGATCAGCCCCAGCATTTT. Full variable domain (missing parts from reference TRBV30 and TRBJ1-5): SQTIHQWPATLVQPVGSPLSLECTVEGTSNPNLYWYRQAAGRGLQLLFYSVGIGQISSEVPQNLSASRPQDRQFILSSKKLLLSDSGFYLCAWSPQGDQPQHFGDGTRLSIL.

This clone was recorded at least ten times. The gene calls are TRBV7-8 and TRBJ2-2; D is possibly TRBD1 (7 bases). Germline lookup yields CDR1 SGHVS and CDR2 FQNEAQ. Trimming took off 1 base at V and 2 bases at J, with 14 bases between the two ends. There are 17 residues in the CDR3. The CDR3 sequence is CASSLGRGQGNTGELFF. For the CDR3, the DNA is TGTGCCAGCAGCTTAGGGAGGGGGCAGGGAAACACCGGGGAGCTGTTTTTT.

At least ten counts were recorded for this clone. This chain connects TRBV5-6 to TRBJ2-7; D may be TRBD1 (5 bases). The CDR3 contains 14 residues. V shed 1 base and J shed 5 bases, with 13 bases lying between them. Germline lookup yields CDR1 SGHDT and CDR2 YYEEEE. CDR3 sequence: CASSLFQGFHEQYF. The CDR3 region has the DNA TGTGCCAGCAGCTTGTTCCAGGGTTTTCACGAGCAGTACTTC.

This clone was seen ten or more times. The chain uses TRBV27 and TRBJ2-7, with D hard to call. CDR1 and CDR2 from the germline V gene are MNHEY and SMNVEV (reference sequence). The CDR3 runs 14 residues. V lost 6 bases, J lost 3 bases, and 15 bases lay in between. The CDR3 DNA reads TGTGCCAGCAGCAAAACACGGTTGATCTACGAGCAGTACTTC. It yields the protein CASSKTRLIYEQYF.

Notes on this clone: One end of the junction fails to match germline, which may point to a read error. This chain links TRBV5-1 with TRBJ1-6; 8 bases match TRBD1. The germline gives CDR1 SGHRS, CDR2 YFSETQ. The CDR3 runs to 17 residues. As DNA, the CDR3 is TGCGCCAACAGCTTCAGCCCAACAGGGGGTTTTAATTCACCCCTCCACTTT. Amino acid sequence: CANSFSPTGGFNSPLHF.

This clone occurred many times. A much larger clone differs by one base, so this may be a read error. This chain links TRBV20-1 with TRBJ1-5, with TRBD1 as a possible D gene (6 bases). Germline lookup yields CDR1 DFQATT and CDR2 SNEGSKA (reference sequence). This CDR3 is 13 amino acids long. V dropped 3 bases and J dropped 9 bases, with 15 bases sitting between them. CDR3 sequence: CSASGRGGRPQHF. CDR3 DNA sequence: TGCAGTGCTAGCGGCAGGGGTGGTCGGCCCCAGCATTTT.

The chain joins TRBV5-1 to TRBJ1-6; possible D gene TRBD1, 6 bases. Between the trimmed V and J ends, which lost 5 bases and 2 bases, there was a span of 11 bases. This CDR3 contains 15 residues. Germline assignment: CDR1 SGHRS and CDR2 YFSETQ. The CDR3 DNA follows: TGCGCCAGCAGGTCAACAGGGACCTATAATTCACCCCTCCACTTT. It encodes CASRSTGTYNSPLHF.